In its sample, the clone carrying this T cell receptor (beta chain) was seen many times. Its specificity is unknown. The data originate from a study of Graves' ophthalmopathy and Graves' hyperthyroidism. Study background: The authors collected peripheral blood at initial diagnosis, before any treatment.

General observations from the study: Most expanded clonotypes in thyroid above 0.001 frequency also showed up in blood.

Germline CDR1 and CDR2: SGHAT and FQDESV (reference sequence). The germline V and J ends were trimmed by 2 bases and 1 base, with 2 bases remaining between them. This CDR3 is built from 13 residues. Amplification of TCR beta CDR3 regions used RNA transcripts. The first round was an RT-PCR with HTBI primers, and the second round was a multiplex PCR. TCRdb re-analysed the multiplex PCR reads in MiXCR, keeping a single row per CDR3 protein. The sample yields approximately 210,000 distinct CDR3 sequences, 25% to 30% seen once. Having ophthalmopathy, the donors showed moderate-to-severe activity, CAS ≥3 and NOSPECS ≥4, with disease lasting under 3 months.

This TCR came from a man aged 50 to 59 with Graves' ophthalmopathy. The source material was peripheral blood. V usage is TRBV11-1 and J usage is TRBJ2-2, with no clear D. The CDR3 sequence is CASSLWNTGELFF. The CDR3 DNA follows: TGTGCCAGCAGCTTATGGAACACCGGGGAGCTGTTTTTT.